This is a list of T cell receptor beta chains from one sample in a study of T cells in localized non-small cell lung cancer. The repertoire was sequenced with immunoSEQ multiplex PCR; TCRdb's copy has only in-frame clones and lacks some. The data show about 2,100 clones, around a quarter seen once. The sequences come from lung tumor tissue, collected before any cancer treatment. The receptors were gathered from a male donor aged 60 or over with stage III lung adenocarcinoma. Both conserved end residues are part of each CDR3. D genes are given only for firm matches. Size tells how often a clone was seen (once, few, many) or the class of an expanded clone, and some rows leave it out.

>TRBJ2-1|few|TRBD2|TRBV11-3
TGTGCCAGCAGCCCGGGACTAGGTAGGGGCGAGCAGTTCTTC
CASSPGLGRGEQFF
>TRBJ2-4|few|-|TRBV6-8
TGTGCCAGCAGTCCTACTGACGAGCAGCGAATTTTC
CASSPTDEQRIF
>TRBJ1-6|-|-|TRBV25-1
TGTGCCAGCAGTGTCATGAATTCACCCCTCCACTTT
CASSVMNSPLHF
>TRBJ2-2|few|-|TRBV19
TGTGCCAGTAGTCCGAGACAGCACACCGGGGAGCTGTTTTTT
CASSPRQHTGELFF
>TRBJ1-1|few|-|TRBV28
TGTGCCAGCCGGGGGTGGGAGTACACTGAAGCTTTCTTT
CASRGWEYTEAFF
>TRBJ2-1|few|TRBD1|TRBV11-3
TGTGCCAGCAGCTTGGCCGGGGCAGGGGGCCTAAATGAGCAGTTCTTC
CASSLAGAGGLNEQFF
>TRBJ2-1|few|-|TRBV7-1
TGTGCCAGCAGCTTAGAGAACGCCCTTAGCTCCTACAATGAGCAGTTCTTC
CASSLENALSSYNEQFF
>TRBJ2-1|-|-|TRBV6-8
TGTGCCAGCAGTTTTGGTCCTCTCTACAATGAGCAGTTCTTC
CASSFGPLYNEQFF
>TRBJ2-5|-|-|TRBV9
TGTGCCAGCAGCTTACCGCAAGAGACCCAGTACTTC
CASSLPQETQYF
>TRBJ2-7|-|-|TRBV18
TGTGCCAGCTCACCAGGGACGGGGAGCTCCTACGAGCAGTACTTC
CASSPGTGSSYEQYF
>TRBJ2-5|few|-|TRBV5-1
TGCGCCAGCAGCAGGGGCGGGACGGAAGAGACCCAGTACTTC
CASSRGGTEETQYF
>TRBJ2-3|-|-|TRBV6-8
TGTGCCAGCGAGGGGGGTGATTCAGATACGCAGTATTTT
CASEGGDSDTQYF
>TRBJ1-4|-|TRBD1|TRBV29-1
TGCAGCGTTGGGACCGGGACAGGCGAAAAACTGTTTTTT
CSVGTGTGEKLFF
>TRBJ2-7|large|-|TRBV11-3
TGTGCCAGCAGCTTGGGGGTTGGGGCCTACGAGCAGTACTTC
CASSLGVGAYEQYF
>TRBJ2-5|few|TRBD1|TRBV25-1
TGTGCCAGCAGTGCCGTTTATCTGGGACAGGGGGAGCGAGAGACCCAGTACTTC
CASSAVYLGQGERETQYF
>TRBJ1-3|-|-|TRBV18
TGTGCCAGCTCACCAAACTTCTCTGGAAACACCATATATTTT
CASSPNFSGNTIYF
>TRBJ2-7|few|TRBD1|TRBV11-3
TGTGCCAGCAGCTTTGGGACAGGGTTAAAAGGAGAGCAGTACTTC
CASSFGTGLKGEQYF
>TRBJ2-2|few|TRBD1|TRBV11-3
TGTGCCAGCAGCTCCGACAGGGTAGTGAGGGAGCTGTTTTTT
CASSSDRVVRELFF
>TRBJ1-5|-|-|TRBV11-3
TGTGCCAGCAGCACCACGGGACTGAGGCAGCCCCAGCATTTT
CASSTTGLRQPQHF
>TRBJ2-5|few|TRBD2|TRBV23-1
TGCGCCAACTCCGGGAGGCACGAAGAGACCCAGTACTTC
CANSGRHEETQYF
>TRBJ2-1|few|TRBD2|TRBV15
TGTGCCACCAGCAGAGATCGAGGGGCGGGGGGGCAAAATGAGCAGTTCTTC
CATSRDRGAGGQNEQFF
>TRBJ1-1|-|TRBD1|TRBV10-3
TGTGCCACTCGGTTCGCAGGGGGCTCTGAAGCTTTCTTT
CATRFAGGSEAFF
>TRBJ2-3|-|TRBD2|TRBV6-8
TGTGCCAGCAGTTACGCAGCTAGCGGGGGGACCACAGATACGCAGTATTTT
CASSYAASGGTTDTQYF
>TRBJ2-1|medium-sized|-|TRBV1
TGCGCCAGCAGCCAAGGAAATGCCGGCACCTACAATGAGCAGTTCTTC
CASSQGNAGTYNEQFF
>TRBJ2-5|-|TRBD1|TRBV9
TGTGCCAGCAGCGTAGTGGGACAGGGGCAAGAGACCCAGTACTTC
CASSVVGQGQETQYF
>TRBJ2-3|medium-sized|TRBD2|TRBV6-8
TGTGCCAGCAGCTGGGACTATAGGGGAGATACGCAGTATTTT
CASSWDYRGDTQYF
>TRBJ2-1|few|-|TRBV11-3
TGTGCCAGCAGCCCCAGCGGCGGGGGCGGTGAGCAGTTCTTC
CASSPSGGGGEQFF
>TRBJ2-1|few|TRBD1|TRBV11-3
TGTGCCAGCAGCTTGGGCAGGGGGCTGTCGATGCCTTCACGGCGCAATGAGCAGTTCTTC
CASSLGRGLSMPSRRNEQFF
>TRBJ1-1|-|-|TRBV5-1
TGCGCCAGCAGCCGGAGACCCGGGGAGGACACTGAAGCTTTCTTT
CASSRRPGEDTEAFF
>TRBJ2-7|-|TRBD1|TRBV6-8
TGTGCCAGCAGTTGGACAGGGTTCGGTGAAACCTACGAGCAGTACTTC
CASSWTGFGETYEQYF
>TRBJ1-5|-|-|TRBV22-1
TGTGCCAGCAGCGACGGACAGAAGAATCAGCCCCAGCATTTT
CASSDGQKNQPQHF
>TRBJ1-5|few|TRBD1|TRBV19
TGTGCCAGTATTTCGGGGACAGGGTCCAATCAGCCCCAGCATTTT
CASISGTGSNQPQHF
>TRBJ2-5|few|-|TRBV6-8
TGTGCCAGCAGTACCACCGGGACAGGGACGGGACTAGCGAGGAAGACCCAGTACTTC
CASSTTGTGTGLARKTQYF
>TRBJ1-2|few|TRBD1|TRBV15
TGTGCCACCAGCAGAGATGGGAGGACAGGCTATGGCTACACCTTC
CATSRDGRTGYGYTF
>TRBJ2-7|-|TRBD1|TRBV19
TGTGCCAGTAGTCTCACCGGGACAGGGGGCAACGAGCAGTACTTC
CASSLTGTGGNEQYF
>TRBJ2-2|-|-|TRBV11-3
TGTGCCAGCAGCTTAGAATTACGGCGTACCGGGGAGCTGTTTTTT
CASSLELRRTGELFF
>TRBJ2-5|-|-|TRBV11-3
TGTGCCAGCAGCTCTAGTGGGGGCGGAAAGACCCAGTACTTC
CASSSSGGGKTQYF
>TRBJ2-5|-|TRBD2|TRBV15
TGTGCCACCAGCAGGGCCGGGGGGAGAACGGGGGAGACCCAGTACTTC
CATSRAGGRTGETQYF
>TRBJ2-3|-|TRBD2|TRBV12-5
TGTGCTAGTGGCATTAGCGGGAGGGCCGCAGATACGCAGTATTTT
CASGISGRAADTQYF
>TRBJ2-2|-|TRBD1|TRBV19
TGTGCCAGTAGAACAGGGGTTAACACCGGGGAGCTGTTTTTT
CASRTGVNTGELFF
>TRBJ1-1|few|-|TRBV11-3
TGTGCCAGCAGCTCCCGGGCGGTGGACACTGAAGCTTTCTTT
CASSSRAVDTEAFF
>TRBJ1-2|-|TRBD1|TRBV6-8
TGTGCCAGCAGCGGGACAGAGGGGATAGGCTACACCTTC
CASSGTEGIGYTF
>TRBJ2-5|-|-|TRBV6-8
TGTGCCAGCAGTTATAGTCAAGAGACCCAGTACTTC
CASSYSQETQYF
>TRBJ1-1|few|-|TRBV19
TGTGCCAGTAGTAGCAACAGGGAATGGGTGAACACTGAAGCTTTCTTT
CASSSNREWVNTEAFF
>TRBJ1-2|-|TRBD1|TRBV6-8
TGTGCCAGCAGTTACTCCCGGGACAGGGTGCGAAACTATGGCTACACCTTC
CASSYSRDRVRNYGYTF
>TRBJ2-1|few|-|TRBV19
TGTGCCAGTAGTATTGACACTAGGGGTGAGCAGTTCTTC
CASSIDTRGEQFF
>TRBJ2-7|-|-|TRBV9
TGTGCCAGCAGCCTAGGAGCAGTTACGGAGCAGTACTTC
CASSLGAVTEQYF
>TRBJ1-3|-|-|TRBV12-2
TGTGCAACGGTATGGGGGATCTCTGGAAACACCATATATTTT
CATVWGISGNTIYF
>TRBJ1-2|-|-|TRBV19
TGTGCCAGTAGTAGGGCGGCCTCTTATGGCTACACCTTC
CASSRAASYGYTF
>TRBJ2-5|medium-sized|-|TRBV11-3
TGTGCCAGCAGCTTAAGACGGGGGGCTAGCGGAGGTTTCCAAGAGACCCAGTACTTC
CASSLRRGASGGFQETQYF
>TRBJ2-3|large|TRBD2|TRBV9
TGTGCCAGCAGCGTAGTCGGGAGGGGCACAGATACGCAGTATTTT
CASSVVGRGTDTQYF
>TRBJ2-7|-|TRBD1|TRBV6-8
TGTGCCAGCAGTCGTTCAGTGGGACAGGGCTACGAGCAGTACTTC
CASSRSVGQGYEQYF
>TRBJ1-2|few|-|TRBV6-8
TGTGCCAGCAGTTACAGTAACCGGGACGGGAGATCGTCTAACTATGGCTACACCTTC
CASSYSNRDGRSSNYGYTF
>TRBJ2-3|few|-|TRBV9
TGTGCCAGCAGTCCTAGTGAAGGGCCGGGGACAGATACGCAGTATTTT
CASSPSEGPGTDTQYF
>TRBJ2-1|-|-|TRBV19
TGTGCCAGTAGTAAAGGGGGGTCGAACCGGAATGAGCAGTTCTTC
CASSKGGSNRNEQFF